This T cell receptor beta chain was obtained from a study of CD8+ T cells in alopecia areata. The overall study: Tofacitinib exposure lasted 6 to 18 months, followed by 6 months off drug. Overall study findings and caveats: Affected scalp, especially in alopecia totalis/universalis, had a higher clonality than normal scalp did.

The V end lost 5 bases, the J end lost 1 base, and 5 bases lay between the germline ends. This CDR3 region has 12 residues. Germline lookup yields CDR1 SQVTM and CDR2 ANQGSEA. Extracted RNA was reverse transcribed, and the resulting cDNA served as sequencing template. TCRdb keeps only in-frame clones here, not all; method: immunoSEQ multiplex PCR. In the table there are over 90,000 clones, about nine tenths of which are singletons. Treatment defined: oral pan-JAK inhibitor, 5-10 mg twice daily. Concerning this clone: No antigen is known for it.

The sample was CD8+ T cells sorted from blood, taken between weeks 30 and 35, from a patient treated with tofacitinib. The clonotype originates from a human donor with alopecia areata. The chain recombines TRBV29-1 with TRBJ2-2; no definite D call. The DNA for the CDR3 is TGCAGCGTTCTCCAGAACACCGGGGAGCTGTTTTTT. It specifies CSVLQNTGELFF.